The 13 T cell receptor beta chains below were found in one sample sequenced in a study of tumor-infiltrating lymphocytes in primary liver carcinoma. Starting material of around 490 ng total RNA yielded TCR beta cDNA via a constant-region primer. Three nested multiplex PCR rounds, a slightly modified ARM-PCR method, built the TCR beta libraries. Two initial PCR rounds of approximately 10 cycles each paired TRBV1-TRBV30 forward primers with a C-beta reverse primer. In TCRdb, the multiplex PCR reads were re-called with MiXCR into one record per CDR3 protein. The table records around 70,000 distinct CDR3 sequences, about 70% of them present only once. Taking roughly 20-32 mg of unsorted bulk tissue, the authors co-extracted RNA and DNA. The specimen was liver tumor tissue from sampling region 4. Subset reported: tumor region T4, right-lateral pole. The receptors derive from a man in his forties with primary liver carcinoma and hepatitis B virus infection.

Concerning this clonotype itself: The final CDR3 position lacks the conserved phenylalanine or tryptophan, pointing to a likely read error. The J gene is TRBJ2-5, the V gene TRBV29-1; possible D gene TRBD2, 5 bases. Per the germline V gene, CDR1 is SQVTM and CDR2 is ANQGSEA. The CDR3 contains 13 residues. Trimming shortened V by 4 bases and J by 5 bases, and 14 bases separated the two germline ends. CDR3 coding DNA: TGCAGCGTTGGTAAGAGGGCCGCTGAGACCCAGTACTCC. Its translation: CSVGKRAAETQYS.

This clonotype was seen ten or more times. This sequence joins TRBV6-5 and TRBJ2-3, with D possibly matching TRBD2 (6 bases). There are 15 residues in the CDR3. Germline loops: CDR1 MNHEY, CDR2 SVGAGI. The V end lost 2 bases, the J end lost 2 bases, and 11 bases lay between the germline ends. In nucleotides, the CDR3 is TGTGCCAGCAGTTACGATAGCGGATCCACAGATACGCAGTATTTT. It is translated as CASSYDSGSTDTQYF.

This clonotype was seen ten or more times. CDR3 sequence: CASSSSGSSVSRTGELFF. The CDR3, as DNA: TGCGCCAGCAGTTCTAGCGGGAGTTCGGTATCGCGCACCGGGGAGCTGTTTTTT. The chain carries TRBV5-1 and TRBJ2-2, with TRBD2 matching 10 bases. Germline V gene sequence: CDR1 SGHRS, CDR2 YFSETQ. CDR3 length: 18 amino acids. Trimming took 5 bases from V and 4 from J; bases not matched to a gene: 14.

As to this clonotype: The CDR3 does not end in the conserved phenylalanine or tryptophan, so this is likely a read error. The DNA of the CDR3 is TGTGCCAGCAGCTCAGGGGGACTAGCGGGCCTCCAAGAGACCCAGTACTCC. Protein sequence: CASSSGGLAGLQETQYS. The chain links TRBV4-2 to TRBJ2-5; 12 bases match TRBD2. The CDR3 has 17 amino acids. The V gene's germline CDR1 is LGHNA and CDR2 YNFKEQ. The J segment lost 1 base and the V segment lost 5 bases, leaving 8 bases of the junction unmatched.

About this clonotype itself: The junction departs from germline at one end; a sequencing error may be responsible. The CDR3 spells CASNLDGTRGRQYF. CDR3 coding DNA: TGTGCCAGCAACTTGGACGGGACCAGGGGGAGGCAGTACTTC. V usage is TRBV5-6 and J usage is TRBJ2-7, with 7 bases identical to TRBD1. Germline CDR1 and CDR2: SGHDT and YYEEEE. CDR3 length equals 14 residues. Full variable domain (remainder filled in from reference TRBV5-6 and TRBJ2-7): DAGVTQSPTHLIKTRGQQVTLRCSPKSGHDTVSWYQQALGQGPQFIFQYYEEEERQRGNFPDRFSGHQFPNYSSELNVNALLLGDSALYLCASNLDGTRGRQYFGPGTRLTVT.

To note about this clonotype: Germline and junction disagree at one end, which may indicate a read error. The chain joins TRBV11-2 to TRBJ1-1, with D possibly being TRBD1 (6 bases). Germline CDR1 reads SGHAT; CDR2 reads FQNNGV. This CDR3 comprises 15 residues. Here the CDR3 DNA reads TGTACCAGCAGCTTAGAACCGGGGGCGAGCATCGAAGCTTTCTTT. Amino acid sequence: CTSSLEPGASIEAFF.

V gene TRBV11-2 combines with J gene TRBJ2-1; TRBD2 agrees at 9 bases. V shed 4 bases and J 12 bases; nucleotides not matched to a gene: 16. The CDR3 runs to 16 residues. Germline V gives CDR1 SGHAT, CDR2 FQNNGV. The CDR3 region is CASSSSPSGRIYGQFF. CDR3 sequence (DNA): TGTGCCAGCAGCTCGAGTCCCAGCGGGAGGATCTATGGGCAGTTCTTC.

The chain couples TRBV5-1 to TRBJ2-5; a weak D match, TRBD2 (6 bases). This CDR3 has 15 residues. Per the germline V gene, CDR1 is SGHRS and CDR2 is YFSETQ. The CDR3 nucleotides are TGCACCAACAGCCCATTGGGGGTCGGGGGAGAGGCTCAGTACTTC. Translation gives CTNSPLGVGGEAQYF.

The gene calls are TRBV30 and TRBJ2-3, with 9 bases aligning to TRBD1. The CDR3 consists of 13 residues. Germline lookup yields CDR1 GTSNPN and CDR2 SVGIG (reference sequence). With V trimmed by 6 bases and J by 0 bases, 1 base remained unmatched. The CDR3 DNA is TGTGCCTGCGACAGGGGGAGCACAGATACGCAGTATTTT. Its translation: CACDRGSTDTQYF.

J is TRBJ1-2 and V is TRBV29-1, with 9 positions matching TRBD1. From germline, CDR1 is SQVTM and CDR2 ANQGSEA. CDR3 length: 15 residues. V lost 8 bases and J lost 8; bases outside the gene matches: 18. CDR3 region: CSIADRGTNIGGYTF. CDR3 coding DNA: TGCAGCATCGCGGACAGGGGCACTAACATAGGGGGCTACACCTTC. The full variable domain, in which reference TRBV29-1 and TRBJ1-2 provide the parts outside the CDR3, is SAVISQKPSRDICQRGTSLTIQCQVDSQVTMMFWYRQQPGQSLTLIATANQGSEATYESGFVIDKFPISRPNLTFSTLTVSNMSPEDSSIYLCSIADRGTNIGGYTFGSGTRLTVV.

Note on this clonotype: A junction end diverges from the germline sequence, so it may reflect a read error. This sequence joins TRBV29-1 and TRBJ2-6; a possible D gene is TRBD1 (5 bases). The CDR3 spans 15 residues. Germline loops: CDR1 SQVTM, CDR2 ANQGSEA. The DNA of the CDR3 is TGCAGCGTTGAACAATGGGATTCTGGGGCCAACGTCCTGATTTTC. Protein: CSVEQWDSGANVLIF.

About this clonotype itself: A read error may produce the germline difference seen at one junction end. This chain links TRBV10-1 with TRBJ2-3; a possible D gene is TRBD1 (7 bases). CDR1 WNHNN and CDR2 SYGVQD come from the germline V gene (reference sequence). The CDR3 runs 15 residues. CDR3 sequence reads: CASSAGGLHTDTQYF. CDR3 nucleotide sequence: TGTGCCAGCAGTGCAGGGGGACTCCACACAGATACGCAGTATTTT.

As to this clonotype: The junction departs from the called germline gene at one end, perhaps through a read error. The CDR3 loop reads CSVQQALKTAAFF. CDR3 sequence (DNA): TGCAGCGTTCAACAGGCCCTGAAGACTGCAGCTTTCTTT. This chain joins TRBV29-1 and TRBJ1-1, with a tentative D call TRBD1 (5 bases). Germline CDR1 reads SQVTM; CDR2 reads ANQGSEA. This CDR3 contains 13 residues.